One and the same sample provided the 20 T cell receptor beta chains below, sequenced in a study of CD8 T cells in Susac syndrome. Random hexamers served to reverse transcribe roughly 0.45 to 1 ug RNA. TCRdb recomputed calls from the immunoSEQ multiplex PCR reads with MiXCR, one row per CDR3 protein. The sample includes 200,000 to 300,000 distinct CDR3 sequences, 90% to 96% seen only once; the top ten take around 0.093%. The source material was CD4+ T cells from PBMCs. Receptors were obtained from a human donor with Susac syndrome.

The chain carries TRBV14 and TRBJ2-3; D uncertain. This CDR3 spans 14 amino acids. The ends were cut back, 3 bases at V and 4 bases at J, with 11 bases in the middle. CDR1 is SGHDN and CDR2 is FVKESK in the germline V gene. The CDR3 DNA follows: TGTGCCAGCAGCCAGCGGACCGTGCCAGATACGCAGTATTTT. Amino acids: CASSQRTVPDTQYF.

This chain joins TRBV23-1 and TRBJ2-7; 10 bases align to TRBD2. TRBV23-1 is placed among ORFs of uncertain function. The CDR3 contains 16 residues. The J segment lost 7 bases and the V segment lost 2 bases, leaving 11 bases of the junction unmatched. The CDR3 spells CASSQTLTSGVLEQYF. The CDR3 DNA sequence: TGCGCCAGCAGTCAAACCCTCACTAGCGGGGTGTTGGAGCAGTACTTC.

This clonotype was recorded only once. The chain recombines TRBV28 with TRBJ1-2; 8 bases are a match to TRBD1. J was trimmed by 11 bases and V by 4 bases; bases with no gene match: 12. The CDR3 spans 14 residues. Germline lookup yields CDR1 MDHEN and CDR2 SYDVKM. The CDR3 DNA reads as TGTGCCAGCAGTTACCCGTCCGACAGGGGCCGGTACACCTTC. It is translated as CASSYPSDRGRYTF.

V gene TRBV30 combines with J gene TRBJ2-3; no reliable D call. CDR1 is GTSNPN and CDR2 is SVGIG in the germline V gene (reference sequence). Trimming cost V 3 bases and J 2 bases, with 12 bases left between them. This CDR3 comprises 14 residues. The CDR3 protein is CAWRTEHDTDTQYF. The DNA for the CDR3 is TGTGCCTGGAGAACAGAACATGACACAGATACGCAGTATTTT.

The J gene is TRBJ2-3, the V gene TRBV12-3 or TRBV12-4; no definite D call. The CDR3 runs 15 residues. Trimming took off 7 bases at V and 1 base at J, with 15 bases between the two ends. The CDR3: CASNPGVGRTDTQYF. CDR3 DNA: TGTGCCAGCAACCCCGGTGTCGGGCGCACAGATACGCAGTATTTT.

V gene TRBV28 combines with J gene TRBJ2-3; D not certain. CDR3 length: 13 residues. Germline lookup yields CDR1 MDHEN and CDR2 SYDVKM. Between the trimmed V and J ends, which lost 2 bases and 4 bases, there was a span of 7 bases. The DNA of the CDR3 is TGTGCCAGCAGTTTACGGTCCCCAGATACGCAGTATTTT. It specifies CASSLRSPDTQYF.

V and J are TRBV7-9 and TRBJ1-5; a possible D gene is TRBD1 (5 bases). Germline CDR1 SEHNR, CDR2 FQNEAQ (reference sequence). Trimming cost V 7 bases and J 2 bases, with 12 bases left between them. CDR3 length equals 14 residues. DNA for the CDR3: TGTGCCAGCACTAGGGGAAGCGGCAATCAGCCCCAGCATTTT. Protein product: CASTRGSGNQPQHF.

This chain connects TRBV5-6 to TRBJ1-2, with unresolved D. CDR1 is SGHDT, CDR2 YYEEEE, per germline. This CDR3 is built from 14 residues. The ends were cut back, 0 bases at V and 3 bases at J, with 9 bases in the middle. CDR3 region: CASSLGRGYYGYTF. The DNA for the CDR3 is TGTGCCAGCAGCTTGGGCCGAGGGTACTATGGCTACACCTTC.

The chain employs TRBV20-1 and TRBJ1-3; 7 nucleotides agree with TRBD1. This CDR3 contains 14 residues. Germline CDR1 DFQATT, CDR2 SNEGSKA (reference sequence). Germline trimming cut 2 bases from V and 3 bases from J; bases unmatched to any gene: 4. The CDR3, as DNA: TGCAGTGCTAGACCCGGGACAGATGGAAACACCATATATTTT. As protein: CSARPGTDGNTIYF.

The rearrangement uses TRBV5-1 and TRBJ1-1, with TRBD1 matching 8 bases. This CDR3 has 12 amino acids. V shed 2 bases and J 6 bases; nucleotides not matched to a gene: 0. Per germline, CDR1 SGHRS and CDR2 YFSETQ. The CDR3 loop is CASSLQGAEAFF. The CDR3 region has the DNA TGCGCCAGCAGCTTACAGGGGGCTGAAGCTTTCTTT.

This sequence joins TRBV15 and TRBJ2-7; 7 bases align to TRBD1. V dropped 0 bases and J dropped 2; count of bases not matched to a gene: 4. Germline V gene sequence: CDR1 LNHNV, CDR2 YYDKDF (reference sequence). The CDR3 runs 15 residues. This CDR3 reads CATSREGTGAYEQYF. The CDR3 DNA reads TGTGCCACCAGCAGAGAAGGAACAGGGGCCTACGAGCAGTACTTC.

CDR3 DNA sequence: TGTGCCAGCAGTTTCTCCGCTTGGACAGCTTTCTTT. It is translated as CASSFSAWTAFF. The chain recombines TRBV28 with TRBJ1-1; no clear D gene. V was clipped by 3 bases and J by 10 bases, with 12 bases between them. Germline loops: CDR1 MDHEN, CDR2 SYDVKM. This CDR3 comprises 12 residues.

This sequence joins TRBV29-1 and TRBJ1-1, with D hard to call. CDR3 length: 15 residues. CDR1 is SQVTM and CDR2 is ANQGSEA in the germline V gene. Trimming took 0 bases from V and 2 from J, leaving 13 bases between them. This CDR3 is CSVEDFIGDNTEAFF. The CDR3, as DNA: TGCAGCGTTGAAGATTTTATCGGGGATAACACTGAAGCTTTCTTT.

CDR3 sequence reads: CSVEDRGTAVLRYF. CDR3 DNA sequence: TGCAGCGTTGAAGATCGGGGGACCGCCGTATTGCGGTACTTC. This chain links TRBV29-1 with TRBJ2-7, with TRBD2 as a possible D gene (6 bases). This CDR3 comprises 14 residues. V lost 0 bases, J lost 12 bases, and 21 bases lay in between. From germline, CDR1 is SQVTM and CDR2 ANQGSEA.

The genes are TRBV19 and TRBJ2-2; D perhaps matches TRBD1 (5 bases). Trimming took off 5 bases at V and 3 bases at J, with 10 bases between the two ends. This CDR3 is built from 14 residues. Per germline, CDR1 LNHDA and CDR2 SQIVND (reference sequence). The CDR3: CASSLRTHTGELFF. The CDR3 bases are TGTGCCAGTAGTCTCCGGACACACACCGGGGAGCTGTTTTTT.

This rearrangement joins TRBV7-9 to TRBJ1-1, with D perhaps TRBD1 (5 bases). V was cut by 5 bases and J by 4 bases, with 20 bases left in between. CDR3 length: 16 amino acids. Germline-derived CDR1 and CDR2 are SEHNR and FQNEAQ (reference sequence). CDR3 bases: TGTGCCAGCAGCCCAGGGACTTTTATGGGTGGCACTGAAGCTTTCTTT. This sequence encodes CASSPGTFMGGTEAFF. Using reference TRBV7-9 and TRBJ1-1 for the parts outside the CDR3, the full variable domain is DTGVSQNPRHKITKRGQNVTFRCDPISEHNRLYWYRQTLGQGPEFLTYFQNEAQLEKSRLLSDRFSAERPKGSFSTLEIQRTEQGDSAMYLCASSPGTFMGGTEAFFGQGTRLTVV.

This chain joins TRBV19 and TRBJ1-2; no reliable D call. The length of the CDR3 is 13 residues. V was pared by 5 bases and J by 2 bases, with 9 bases between. Germline-derived CDR1 and CDR2 are LNHDA and SQIVND (reference sequence). CDR3 amino acids: CASSDGKNYGYTF. In DNA, the CDR3 is TGTGCCAGTAGTGACGGAAAGAACTATGGCTACACCTTC. Based on the CDR3 plus reference TRBV19 and TRBJ1-2, the full variable domain is DGGITQSPKYLFRKEGQNVTLSCEQNLNHDAMYWYRQDPGQGLRLIYYSQIVNDFQKGDIAEGYSVSREKKESFPLTVTSAQKNPTAFYLCASSDGKNYGYTFGSGTRLTVV.

The CDR3 loop reads CASSQAYGRTFYNEQFF. The CDR3, as DNA: TGTGCCAGCAGCCAGGCGTATGGACGGACTTTCTACAATGAGCAGTTCTTC. This chain connects TRBV9 to TRBJ2-1; possibly TRBD2 for D (5 bases). Deletions cut 4 bases from V and 3 bases from J, with 20 bases between. Germline loops: CDR1 SGDLS, CDR2 YYNGEE. CDR3 length equals 17 residues.

This rearrangement joins TRBV7-2 to TRBJ1-1, with TRBD1 as a possible D gene (6 bases). The V gene's germline CDR1 is SGHTA and CDR2 FQGNSA. This CDR3 region has 14 residues. V was cut by 3 bases and J by 5 bases, with 13 bases left in between. Here the CDR3 reads CASSLAQGYTEAFF. The CDR3, as DNA: TGTGCCAGCAGCTTGGCTCAGGGGTATACTGAAGCTTTCTTT.

The J gene is TRBJ1-1, the V gene TRBV5-1; possible D gene TRBD1, 5 bases. V lost 2 bases, J lost 5 bases, and 10 bases lay in between. Per germline, CDR1 SGHRS and CDR2 YFSETQ. This CDR3 is built from 13 residues. In nucleotides, the CDR3 is TGCGCCAGCAGCTTCCCAGGGAAGACTGAAGCTTTCTTT. Translated: CASSFPGKTEAFF.